One and the same sample provided the 10 T cell receptor beta chains below, sequenced in a study of T cells in Graves' hyperthyroidism and ophthalmopathy. RNA transcripts gave rise to amplified TCR beta CDR3 regions. Carried out on the TCR CDR3, a first-round RT-PCR used the HTBI primer set. One entry per CDR3 protein, called by TCRdb with MiXCR from the multiplex PCR reads. Here the sample spans hundreds of thousands of distinct CDR3 sequences, more than 30% being singletons. Sample: blood. Receptors were obtained from a young man with Graves' hyperthyroidism.

This clonotype was detected only a few times. This may be a read error, as it is one base from a much larger clone. V is TRBV10-3 and J is TRBJ2-2; 9 bases agree with TRBD1. Germline V lookup: CDR1 ENHRY, CDR2 SYGVKD. The CDR3 runs to 13 residues. The chain's CDR3 is CATGTGNPGELFF. CDR3 DNA: TGTGCCACCGGGACAGGGAACCCCGGGGAGCTGTTTTTT.

The chain links TRBV6-7 to TRBJ2-5; D gene uncertain. TRBV6-7 is treated as an ORF (open reading frame) with a function not yet certain. The ends were cut back, 6 bases at V and 4 bases at J, with 21 bases in the middle. The CDR3 loop spans 16 amino acids. CDR3 in DNA: TGTGCCAGCAGCCAAAGGTGGAAGGGCGTCGGAGAGACCCAGTACTTC. As protein: CASSQRWKGVGETQYF.

This chain joins TRBV10-3 and TRBJ2-6, with D tentatively TRBD1 (5 bases). V shed 7 bases and J shed 0 bases, with 10 bases lying between them. The CDR3 loop spans 15 amino acids. Germline V CDR1 and CDR2: ENHRY, SYGVKD. CDR3 residues: CAIKDRTSGANVLTF. DNA for the CDR3: TGTGCCATCAAAGACAGAACCTCTGGGGCCAACGTCCTGACTTTC.

The chain has TRBV2 and TRBJ1-1; 7 bases align to TRBD1. The CDR3 consists of 15 residues. V lost 2 bases, J lost 6 bases, and 9 bases stayed unmatched. The germline gives CDR1 SNHLY, CDR2 FYNNEI. The CDR3 coding sequence is TGTGCCAGCAGTGAAATAGACAGGGTGACTCCTGAAGCTTTCTTT. This codes for CASSEIDRVTPEAFF.

This clonotype has just a few counts. The chain couples TRBV12-3 or TRBV12-4 to TRBJ2-7; TRBD2 might be the D (6 bases). With 7 bases removed from V and 3 bases from J, the gap between germline ends came to 16 bases. The CDR3 sequence is 14 residues long. CDR3 sequence (DNA): TGTGCCAGCAATCTCGGCCAGGACTACTACGAGCAGTACTTC. Protein: CASNLGQDYYEQYF.

The chain employs TRBV29-1 and TRBJ2-1; the match to TRBD2 covers 7 bases. V dropped 4 bases and J dropped 4; count of bases not matched to a gene: 7. The CDR3 covers 14 residues. CDR1 is SQVTM and CDR2 is ANQGSEA in the germline V gene. The CDR3 DNA reads TGCAGCGTTGGTACAGGCGGGAGTTACAATGAGCAGTTCTTC. Protein product: CSVGTGGSYNEQFF.

The table lists this clonotype with a few counts. The V and J genes are TRBV6-6 and TRBJ1-5; a possible D gene is TRBD1 (6 bases). This CDR3 spans 17 amino acids. Germline values: CDR1 MNHNY, CDR2 SVGAGI (reference sequence). The ends were cut back, 6 bases at V and 4 bases at J, with 22 bases in the middle. CDR3 coding DNA: TGTGCCAGCAGAGGAGGGGGGGCCGATCGGGTAAATCAGCCCCAGCATTTT. It translates to CASRGGGADRVNQPQHF.

There are many counts of this clonotype. This chain joins TRBV25-1 and TRBJ2-7; TRBD1 is a possible D gene (6 bases). The CDR3 length is 13 residues. Deletions cut 6 bases from V and 0 bases from J, with 9 bases between. CDR1 is MGHDK, CDR2 SYGVNS, per germline. The CDR3 region has the DNA TGTGCCAGCAGGGGGACAAACTCCTACGAGCAGTACTTC. It encodes CASRGTNSYEQYF.

The rearrangement uses TRBV7-9 and TRBJ1-2; 9 nucleotides agree with TRBD1. The ends lost 3 bases at V and 6 bases at J; junction bases unmatched: 11. This CDR3 comprises 16 residues. From germline, CDR1 is SEHNR and CDR2 FQNEAQ (reference sequence). CDR3 loop: CASSLHWTGAYHGYTF. As DNA, the CDR3 is TGTGCCAGCAGCTTGCACTGGACAGGGGCTTACCATGGCTACACCTTC.

This clonotype was recorded at least ten times. The V gene is TRBV10-1, the J gene TRBJ1-1; D is undetermined. The germline gives CDR1 WNHNN, CDR2 SYGVQD (reference sequence). The CDR3 spans 15 residues. V dropped 6 bases and J dropped 7 bases, with 21 bases sitting between them. Here the CDR3 reads CASRNPAHPKFEAFF. The CDR3 DNA follows: TGCGCCAGCAGGAACCCGGCACATCCTAAATTTGAAGCTTTCTTT.